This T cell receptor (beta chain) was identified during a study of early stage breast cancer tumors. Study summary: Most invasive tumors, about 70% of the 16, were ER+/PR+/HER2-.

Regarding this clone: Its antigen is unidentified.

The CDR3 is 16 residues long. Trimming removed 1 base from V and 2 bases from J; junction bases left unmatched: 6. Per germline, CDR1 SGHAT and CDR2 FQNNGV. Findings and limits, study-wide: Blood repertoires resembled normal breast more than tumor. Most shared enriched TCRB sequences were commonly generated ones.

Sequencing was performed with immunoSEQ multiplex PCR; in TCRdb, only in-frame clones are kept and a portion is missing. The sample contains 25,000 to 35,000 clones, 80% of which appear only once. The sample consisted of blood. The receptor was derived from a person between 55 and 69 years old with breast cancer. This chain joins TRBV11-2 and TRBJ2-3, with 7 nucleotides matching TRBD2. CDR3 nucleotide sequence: TGTGCCAGCAGCTTAGGGTTCCTAGCGGCCACAGATACGCAGTATTTT. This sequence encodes CASSLGFLAATDTQYF. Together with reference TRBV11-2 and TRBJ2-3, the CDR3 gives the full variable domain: EAGVAQSPRYKIIEKRQSVAFWCNPISGHATLYWYQQILGQGPKLLIQFQNNGVVDDSQLPKDRFSAERLKGVDSTLKIQPAKLEDSAVYLCASSLGFLAATDTQYFGPGTRLTVL.